Each of the 19 T cell receptor beta chains below was sequenced from the same sample in a study of siplizumab effects on memory and regulatory T cells. Sequencing used immunoSEQ multiplex PCR; TCRdb keeps in-frame clones, though not all of them. The data hold approximately 110,000 clones, with 92% observed a single time. The sequenced sample consisted of Tregs sorted from blood. The receptors originated from a human donor in good health.

This chain uses TRBV2 with TRBJ1-2, with no clear D. This CDR3 has 12 residues. V lost 2 bases and J lost 5, with 6 bases in between. The germline CDR1 and CDR2 sequences are SNHLY and FYNNEI. This CDR3 is CASSEIGYGYTF. DNA for the CDR3: TGTGCCAGCAGTGAAATTGGGTATGGCTACACCTTC.

This clone showed up just once. CDR3 sequence: CASSMFTWAGREQYF. In DNA form, the CDR3 reads TGTGCCAGCAGCATGTTCACTTGGGCCGGGAGGGAGCAGTACTTC. The genes are TRBV6-5 and TRBJ2-7; TRBD2 agrees at 7 bases. This CDR3 contains 15 residues. Germline V lookup: CDR1 MNHEY, CDR2 SVGAGI. With V trimmed by 6 bases and J by 7 bases, 15 bases remained unmatched.

The chain combines TRBV11-2 with TRBJ2-5; D possibly corresponds to TRBD1 (5 bases). The V gene's germline CDR1 is SGHAT and CDR2 FQNNGV. The V end was cut by 10 bases, the J end by 5 bases, with 11 bases between. CDR3 size: 11 residues. The CDR3 protein is CATSKGETQYF. DNA of the CDR3: TGTGCCACCTCGAAGGGGGAGACCCAGTACTTC. Variable domain in full (rest from reference TRBV11-2 and TRBJ2-5): EAGVAQSPRYKIIEKRQSVAFWCNPISGHATLYWYQQILGQGPKLLIQFQNNGVVDDSQLPKDRFSAERLKGVDSTLKIQPAKLEDSAVYLCATSKGETQYFGPGTRLLVL.

The genes are TRBV19 and TRBJ2-7; no clear D gene. Germline CDR1 reads LNHDA; CDR2 reads SQIVND (reference sequence). V was clipped by 6 bases and J by 8 bases, with 11 bases between them. The CDR3 covers 11 residues. The CDR3 coding sequence is TGTGCCAGTAGGGAAGGGAAGAAGCAGTACTTC. Residues: CASREGKKQYF. Complete variable domain (other parts from reference TRBV19 and TRBJ2-7): DGGITQSPKYLFRKEGQNVTLSCEQNLNHDAMYWYRQDPGQGLRLIYYSQIVNDFQKGDIAEGYSVSREKKESFPLTVTSAQKNPTAFYLCASREGKKQYFGPGTRLTVT.

The J gene is TRBJ1-2, the V gene TRBV7-9; D not resolved. This CDR3 has 16 amino acids. V lost 1 base and J lost 8, with 20 bases in between. The germline gives CDR1 SEHNR, CDR2 FQNEAQ (reference sequence). The CDR3 loop reads CASSLVRGQKAWGYTF. CDR3 DNA sequence: TGTGCCAGCAGCTTAGTGAGAGGGCAAAAAGCATGGGGCTACACCTTC.

The chain links TRBV7-3 to TRBJ2-1; 9 bases are shared with TRBD1. CDR3 length: 15 amino acids. V lost 5 bases to trimming and J lost 7 bases; unmatched junction nucleotides: 9. Germline V gives CDR1 SGHTA, CDR2 FQGTGA. The CDR3 DNA is TGTGCCAGCAGCCCCTCGGACAGGGGTTTTAATGAGCAGTTCTTC. Protein product: CASSPSDRGFNEQFF. Supplemented by reference TRBV7-3 and TRBJ2-1, the full variable domain reads GAGVSQTPSNKVTEKGKYVELRCDPISGHTALYWYRQSLGQGPEFLIYFQGTGAADDSGLPNDRFFAVRPEGSVSTLKIQRTERGDSAVYLCASSPSDRGFNEQFFGPGTRLTVL.

The chain uses TRBV9 and TRBJ2-7; TRBD2 might be the D (6 bases). Trimming shortened V by 0 bases and J by 1 base, and 11 bases separated the two germline ends. The length of the CDR3 is 15 residues. Germline V gene lookup returns CDR1 SGDLS and CDR2 YYNGEE. As DNA, the CDR3 is TGTGCCAGCAGCGTAGGGGCGGGGTTATCCTACGAGCAGTACTTC. Its translation: CASSVGAGLSYEQYF.

The chain has TRBV6-4 and TRBJ1-1, with 12 bases lining up with TRBD1. Trimming at V came to 4 bases and at J to 0 bases, leaving 9 bases not matched to a gene. This CDR3 spans 18 amino acids. Germline-derived CDR1 and CDR2 are MRHNA and SNTAGT. CDR3 protein: CASSGSEGQGAVNTEAFF. The CDR3, as DNA: TGTGCCAGCAGTGGCAGTGAGGGACAGGGGGCAGTGAACACTGAAGCTTTCTTT.

This clone occurred once. V usage is TRBV19 and J usage is TRBJ1-5, with D possibly TRBD1 on 5 matching bases. The V end lost 3 bases, the J end lost 1 base, and 10 bases lay between the germline ends. The CDR3 contains 15 residues. Germline CDR1 is LNHDA and CDR2 is SQIVND (reference sequence). Written as DNA, the CDR3 is TGTGCCAGTAGTATTAGGGGACGGAGCAATCAGCCCCAGCATTTT. Translating gives CASSIRGRSNQPQHF.

This clone has a single count. This chain joins TRBV5-4 and TRBJ2-1; tentatively, D is TRBD2 (6 bases). In germline, CDR1 is SGHNT, CDR2 YYREEE (reference sequence). Trimming took off 4 bases at V and 5 bases at J, with 10 bases between the two ends. This CDR3 is built from 13 residues. The CDR3, as DNA: TGTGCCAGCAGCACGGGACTTAACAATGAGCAGTTCTTC. This codes for CASSTGLNNEQFF.

Here the CDR3 reads CASSLGVLGTRQYF. Here the CDR3 DNA reads TGTGCCAGCAGCCTCGGGGTTTTAGGTACGAGGCAGTACTTC. V usage is TRBV11-2 and J usage is TRBJ2-5, with D possibly TRBD2 on 5 matching bases. Germline values: CDR1 SGHAT, CDR2 FQNNGV. V lost 5 bases to trimming and J lost 11 bases, with 21 bases between them. The CDR3 is 14 residues long.

V gene TRBV6-8 combines with J gene TRBJ2-5; the match to TRBD2 covers 12 bases. The CDR3 spans 18 residues. CDR1 is MNHGY and CDR2 is SAAAGT in the germline V gene. V dropped 11 bases and J dropped 1; count of bases not matched to a gene: 17. The CDR3: CASERRLAGVRGQETQYF. The DNA for the CDR3 is TGTGCCTCAGAAAGGAGACTAGCGGGAGTTAGGGGCCAAGAGACCCAGTACTTC.

This chain joins TRBV7-9 and TRBJ1-6; D might be TRBD1 (5 bases). V lost 3 bases to trimming and J lost 3 bases, with 6 bases between them. The germline V gene has CDR1 SEHNR and CDR2 FQNEAQ (reference sequence). The CDR3 covers 14 residues. This CDR3 reads CASSFDSYNSPLHF. Here the CDR3 DNA reads TGTGCCAGCAGCTTTGACAGCTATAATTCACCCCTCCACTTT.

This clone occurred once. V is TRBV5-1 and J is TRBJ1-2; 7 nucleotides match TRBD1. With V trimmed by 5 bases and J by 5 bases, 9 bases remained unmatched. The CDR3 loop spans 14 amino acids. The germline V gene encodes CDR1 SGHRS and CDR2 YFSETQ. In DNA, the CDR3 is TGCGCCAGCAGTTCCGGGACAGACCCTTATGGCTACACCTTC. Encoded protein: CASSSGTDPYGYTF.

V is TRBV2 and J is TRBJ1-5, with D unclear. From germline, CDR1 is SNHLY and CDR2 FYNNEI. The CDR3 contains 12 residues. Trimming took 8 bases from V and 6 from J, leaving 11 bases between them. The CDR3 DNA is TGTGCCAGCGGGAGGGATGCTCAGCCCCAGCATTTT. Its protein product is CASGRDAQPQHF.

This chain joins TRBV21-1 and TRBJ1-5; the table's D gene call, TRBD1, was not cross checked with the DNA. TRBV21-1 is recorded as a pseudogene. The CDR3 contains 17 residues. The CDR3 DNA follows: TGTGCCAGCAGCAAGGCGAACCGACAGTATAGCAATCAGCCCCAGCATTTT. Encoded protein: CASSKANRQYSNQPQHF.

The J gene is TRBJ1-3, the V gene TRBV19; D is uncertain. Trimming took off 2 bases at V and 0 bases at J, with 8 bases between the two ends. Germline-derived CDR1 and CDR2 are LNHDA and SQIVND (reference sequence). The length of the CDR3 is 15 residues. The DNA of the CDR3 is TGTGCCAGTAGTATAACCCAGAGCTCTGGAAACACCATATATTTT. It encodes CASSITQSSGNTIYF.

The chain carries TRBV5-1 and TRBJ1-1, with TRBD1 matching over 7 bases. Germline V gives CDR1 SGHRS, CDR2 YFSETQ. The CDR3 consists of 13 residues. V dropped 2 bases and J dropped 8; count of bases not matched to a gene: 6. The CDR3 nucleotides are TGCGCCAGCAGCTTCCCTTCAGGGGGGGAAGCTTTCTTT. Translation: CASSFPSGGEAFF. Full variable domain (missing parts from reference TRBV5-1 and TRBJ1-1): KAGVTQTPRYLIKTRGQQVTLSCSPISGHRSVSWYQQTPGQGLQFLFEYFSETQRNKGNFPGRFSGRQFSNSRSEMNVSTLELGDSALYLCASSFPSGGEAFFGQGTRLTVV.

The chain joins TRBV19 to TRBJ1-3; D is uncertain. V lost 6 bases and J 0 bases, leaving 9 bases between the germline ends. CDR1 is LNHDA, CDR2 SQIVND, per germline (reference sequence). The CDR3 consists of 14 residues. This chain's CDR3 is CASSAVTSGNTIYF. The CDR3 DNA reads as TGTGCCAGTAGCGCCGTTACCTCTGGAAACACCATATATTTT.